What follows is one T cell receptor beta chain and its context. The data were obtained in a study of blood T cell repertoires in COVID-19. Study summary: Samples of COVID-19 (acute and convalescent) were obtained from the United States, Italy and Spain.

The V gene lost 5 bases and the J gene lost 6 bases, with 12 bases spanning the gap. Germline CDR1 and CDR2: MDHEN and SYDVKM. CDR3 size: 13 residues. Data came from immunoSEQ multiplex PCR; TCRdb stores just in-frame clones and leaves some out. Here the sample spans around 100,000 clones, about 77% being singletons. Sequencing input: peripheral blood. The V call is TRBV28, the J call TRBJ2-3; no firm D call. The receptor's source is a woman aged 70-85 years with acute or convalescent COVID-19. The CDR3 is CASSRPLRDTQYF. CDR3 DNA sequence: TGTGCCAGCAGTCGCCCTCTGAGGGATACGCAGTATTTT.